This record concerns one T cell receptor beta chain sequence. Germline loops: CDR1 MNHEY, CDR2 SMNVEV (reference sequence). The germline V and J ends were trimmed by 6 bases and 8 bases, with 10 bases remaining between them. The CDR3 contains 11 residues. The data stem from a study of blood T cell repertoires in COVID-19. Study summary: Collection of acute and convalescent COVID-19 samples took place in the United States, Italy and Spain. PBMCs, B-cell-depleted T cells, or T cells were the source of the cDNA or gDNA that made up the material.

Authors' data handling: For nucleated cells, counts were estimated from reference gene primer amplification. Produced via immunoSEQ multiplex PCR; TCRdb's table is partial and in-frame only. For V, J and clone size, that table is used; D and trimming come from the DNA. The table has roughly 70,000 clones, 85% to 95% seen once. The source is a woman aged 55-75 years with active COVID-19. This chain connects TRBV27 to TRBJ1-1, with D tentatively TRBD1 (6 bases). The specimen was peripheral blood. The CDR3 here is CASRVGTEAFF. CDR3 DNA sequence: TGTGCCAGCAGGGTGGGGACAGAAGCTTTCTTT.